This is a list of T cell receptor beta chains from one sample in a study of T cell responses to AZD1222 COVID-19 vaccine. This table comes from immunoSEQ multiplex PCR, and its TCRdb copy is limited to in-frame clones, with some not included. The repertoire holds roughly 80,000 clones, with under 90% as singletons. The sequences come from peripheral blood, collected 28 days after the second AZD1222 dose. These receptors came from an adult who received the AZD1222 COVID-19 vaccine. The CDR3 runs from the conserved cysteine through the conserved F or W. A D gene is named only where the DNA matches it firmly. Clone size, where shown, is once, few, many, or a class for clones that have expanded.

j_call,v_call,clone_size,d_call,cdr3_nt,cdr3_aa
TRBJ2-1,TRBV7-2,-,TRBD1,TGTGCCAGCAGCTTACAGGGGGTCGCTCGCAATGAGCAGTTCTTC,CASSLQGVARNEQFF
TRBJ2-7,TRBV2,-,TRBD1,TGTGCCAGCAGCGCCGGGACAGGGAGGTCTGAATACGAGCAGTACTTC,CASSAGTGRSEYEQYF
TRBJ2-5,TRBV19,-,-,TGTGCCAGTAGTATAGATCTAGGGGATCAAGAGACCCAGTACTTC,CASSIDLGDQETQYF
TRBJ1-5,TRBV30,few,-,TGTGCTGCCGGGGGCCAGGGTCAGCCCCAGCATTTT,CAAGGQGQPQHF
TRBJ2-2,TRBV24-1,-,-,TGTGCCACCAGTGACGAGAACACCGGGGAGCTGTTTTTT,CATSDENTGELFF
TRBJ2-6,TRBV2,-,TRBD1,TGTGCCAGCAGTGAAAGCCCAGGGGGCGGTGGGGCCAACGTCCTGACTTTC,CASSESPGGGGANVLTF
TRBJ2-1,TRBV10-1,-,-,TGCGCCCTCAGGGGAGGGGCCCGCTGGGATGAGCAGTTCTTC,CALRGGARWDEQFF
TRBJ1-1,TRBV2,-,TRBD1,TGTGCCAGCACCCGACAGGGGAACACTGAAGCTTTCTTT,CASTRQGNTEAFF
TRBJ1-5,TRBV18,-,TRBD1,TGTGCCAGCTCACTAGGGACAGGGGGAGCCCAGCCCCAGCATTTT,CASSLGTGGAQPQHF
TRBJ1-4,TRBV7-9,-,TRBD1,TGTGCCAGCAGCTTAGGACAGGGGGCGTGGGATAATGAAAAACTGTTTTTT,CASSLGQGAWDNEKLFF
TRBJ2-3,TRBV4-1,-,-,TGCGCCAGCAGCCAAGAAGAAACTAGCACAGATACGCAGTATTTT,CASSQEETSTDTQYF
TRBJ1-2,TRBV29-1,-,-,TGCAGCGCCGCCACACGGGACATTGGCTACACCTTC,CSAATRDIGYTF
TRBJ2-7,TRBV5-1,-,-,TGCGCCAGCAGCTCCGGACATGCAGACGAGCAGTACTTC,CASSSGHADEQYF
TRBJ1-3,TRBV6-1,-,-,TGTGCCAGCAGTGAAGCGCGGGCAGCTGGAAACACCATATATTTT,CASSEARAAGNTIYF
TRBJ1-3,TRBV5-1,-,-,TGCGCCAGCAGCTTCGGGGGCTCTGGAAACACCATATATTTT,CASSFGGSGNTIYF
TRBJ2-7,TRBV5-1,-,TRBD1,TGCGCCAGCAGCTCCCGAGGACAGGGGAGCGACGAGCAGTACTTC,CASSSRGQGSDEQYF
TRBJ2-5,TRBV5-1,-,-,TGCGCCAGCAGCTTGGTTGGAGGGCAAGAGACCCAGTACTTC,CASSLVGGQETQYF
TRBJ1-4,TRBV18,-,-,TGTGCCAGCTCACCACCGGCCAGCAGGGCTGCAACTAATGAAAAACTGTTTTTT,CASSPPASRAATNEKLFF
TRBJ2-5,TRBV14,-,-,TGTGCCAGCAGCCAAGATCAATACCAAGAGACCCAGTACTTC,CASSQDQYQETQYF
TRBJ2-3,TRBV7-9,-,-,TGTGCCAGCAGCTTAGGTGAGACTAGCACAGATACGCAGTATTTT,CASSLGETSTDTQYF
TRBJ2-7,TRBV12-3/TRBV12-4,-,-,TGTGCCAGCAGTTTTGAAGTGGGGGAGCAGTACTTC,CASSFEVGEQYF
TRBJ2-5,TRBV19,-,-,TGTGCCAGTAGTATAGATCTCAGACGGATGTCGGGAGAGACCCAGTACTTC,CASSIDLRRMSGETQYF
TRBJ1-4,TRBV10-3,-,-,TGTGCCATCGGGGGCGGAGGTGGTGAAAAACTGTTTTTT,CAIGGGGGEKLFF
TRBJ1-4,TRBV3-1/TRBV3-2,-,TRBD1,TGTGCCAGCAGCTTACCACGACAGGGCGGGGAAAAACTGTTTTTT,CASSLPRQGGEKLFF
TRBJ1-1,TRBV7-8,-,-,TGTGCCAGCAGCTTAAGGCAGGACCTAATGAACACTGAAGCTTTCTTT,CASSLRQDLMNTEAFF
TRBJ2-5,TRBV2,few,-,TGTGCCAGCAGTGTACGTCCGGGCCAAGAGACCCAGTACTTC,CASSVRPGQETQYF
TRBJ1-2,TRBV28,-,-,TGTGCCAGCAGCCGGGACGGGGTTAACTATGGCTACACCTTC,CASSRDGVNYGYTF
TRBJ1-5,TRBV19,-,TRBD1,TGTGCCAGTAGTATAGCAGGGGGCATCCAGCCCCAGCATTTT,CASSIAGGIQPQHF
TRBJ1-1,TRBV5-4,-,-,TGTGCCAGCAGGCAGGAGCAGAACACTGAAGCTTTCTTT,CASRQEQNTEAFF
TRBJ1-5,TRBV28,-,-,TGTGCCAGCAGCTCATCAGACAGGCTTAATCAGCCCCAGCATTTT,CASSSSDRLNQPQHF
TRBJ2-1,TRBV3-1/TRBV3-2,-,-,TGTGCCAGCAGCCCCCGCTCCTTTAATGAGCAGTTCTTC,CASSPRSFNEQFF
TRBJ1-2,TRBV28,-,TRBD1,TGTGCCAGCAGTCCGGACAGGGTTAACTATGGCTACACCTTC,CASSPDRVNYGYTF
TRBJ2-2,TRBV11-3,-,-,TGTGCCAGCAGCTTAGTCGCGGTGGGGGTCGGGGAGCTGTTTTTT,CASSLVAVGVGELFF
TRBJ1-4,TRBV2,once,-,TGTGCCAGCAGTGAATGGGAAAAACTGTTTTTT,CASSEWEKLFF